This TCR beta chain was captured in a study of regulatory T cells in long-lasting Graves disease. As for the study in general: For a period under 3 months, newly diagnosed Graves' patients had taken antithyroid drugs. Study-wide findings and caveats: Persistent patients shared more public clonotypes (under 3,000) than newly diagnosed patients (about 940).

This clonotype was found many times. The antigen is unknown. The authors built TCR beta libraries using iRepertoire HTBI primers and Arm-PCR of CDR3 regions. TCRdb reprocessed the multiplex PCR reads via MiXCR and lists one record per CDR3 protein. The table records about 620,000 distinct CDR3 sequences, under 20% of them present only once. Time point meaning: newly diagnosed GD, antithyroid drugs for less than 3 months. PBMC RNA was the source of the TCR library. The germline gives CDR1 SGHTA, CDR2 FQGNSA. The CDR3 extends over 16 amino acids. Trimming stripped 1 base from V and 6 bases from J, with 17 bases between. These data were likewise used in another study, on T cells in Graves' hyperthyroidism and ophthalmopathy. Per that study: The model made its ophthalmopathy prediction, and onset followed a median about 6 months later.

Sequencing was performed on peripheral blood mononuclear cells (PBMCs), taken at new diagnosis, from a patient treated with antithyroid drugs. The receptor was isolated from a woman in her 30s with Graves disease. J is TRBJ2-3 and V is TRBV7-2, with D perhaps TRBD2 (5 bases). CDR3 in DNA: TGTGCCAGCAGCTTAGAACCTCCGGGATGGCGCGATACGCAGTATTTT. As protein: CASSLEPPGWRDTQYF.